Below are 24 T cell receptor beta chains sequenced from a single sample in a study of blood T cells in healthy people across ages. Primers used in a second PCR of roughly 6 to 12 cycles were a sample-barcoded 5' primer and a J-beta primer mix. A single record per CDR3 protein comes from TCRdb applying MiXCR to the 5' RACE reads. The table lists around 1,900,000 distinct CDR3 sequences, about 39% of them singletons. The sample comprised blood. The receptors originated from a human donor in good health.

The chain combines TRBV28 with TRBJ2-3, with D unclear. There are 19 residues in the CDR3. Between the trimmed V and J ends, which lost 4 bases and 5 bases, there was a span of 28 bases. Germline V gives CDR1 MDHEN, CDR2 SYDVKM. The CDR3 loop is CASSSLKRVPTDLGDTQYF. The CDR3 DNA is TGTGCCAGCAGTTCCCTAAAAAGGGTCCCCACAGATTTAGGAGATACGCAGTATTTT.

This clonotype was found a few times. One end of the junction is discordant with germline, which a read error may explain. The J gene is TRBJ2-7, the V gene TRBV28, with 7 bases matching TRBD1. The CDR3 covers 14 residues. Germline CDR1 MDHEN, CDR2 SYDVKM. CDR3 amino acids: CVSSLVGTDYEQYF. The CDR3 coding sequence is TGTGTCAGCAGTTTGGTTGGGACAGACTACGAGCAGTACTTC.

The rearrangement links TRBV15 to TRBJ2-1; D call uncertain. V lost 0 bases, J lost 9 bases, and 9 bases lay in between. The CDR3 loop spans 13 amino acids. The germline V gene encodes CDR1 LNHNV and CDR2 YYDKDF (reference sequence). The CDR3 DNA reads TGTGCCACCAGCAGAGATTCTTTGAGTGAGCAGTTCTTC. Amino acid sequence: CATSRDSLSEQFF.

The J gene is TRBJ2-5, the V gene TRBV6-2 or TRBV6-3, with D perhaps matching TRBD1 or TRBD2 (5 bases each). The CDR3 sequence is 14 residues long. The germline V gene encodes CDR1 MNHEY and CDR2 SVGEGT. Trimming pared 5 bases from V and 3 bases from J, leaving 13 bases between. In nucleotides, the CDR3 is TGTGCCAGCAGTGGCCGGGGCCTAGAAGAGACCCAGTACTTC. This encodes CASSGRGLEETQYF.

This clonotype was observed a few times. The CDR3 DNA is TGTGCCACGACCTACAGGGTGACAGATACGCAGTATTTT. Translated: CATTYRVTDTQYF. V and J are TRBV5-6 and TRBJ2-3, with a weak D call TRBD1 (6 bases). V lost 9 bases and J 3 bases, leaving 14 bases between the germline ends. The CDR3 totals 13 residues. The germline CDR1 and CDR2 sequences are SGHDT and YYEEEE. Looking up the rest from reference TRBV5-6 and TRBJ2-3 gives the full variable domain: DAGVTQSPTHLIKTRGQQVTLRCSPKSGHDTVSWYQQALGQGPQFIFQYYEEEERQRGNFPDRFSGHQFPNYSSELNVNALLLGDSALYLCATTYRVTDTQYFGPGTRLTVL.

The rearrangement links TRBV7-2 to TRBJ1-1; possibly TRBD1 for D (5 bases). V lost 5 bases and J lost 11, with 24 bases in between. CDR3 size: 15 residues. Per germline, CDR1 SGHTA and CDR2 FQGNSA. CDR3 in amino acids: CASSPPTRQGAGAFF. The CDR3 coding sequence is TGTGCCAGCAGCCCCCCTACCCGACAAGGGGCGGGGGCTTTCTTT. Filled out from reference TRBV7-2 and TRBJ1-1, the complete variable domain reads GAGVSQSPSNKVTEKGKDVELRCDPISGHTALYWYRQSLGQGLEFLIYFQGNSAPDKSGLPSDRFSAERTGGSVSTLTIQRTQQEDSAVYLCASSPPTRQGAGAFFGQGTRLTVV.

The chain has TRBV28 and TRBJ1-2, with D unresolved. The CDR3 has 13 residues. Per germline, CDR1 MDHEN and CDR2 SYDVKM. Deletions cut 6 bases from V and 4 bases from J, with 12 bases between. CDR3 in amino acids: CASRTGPSYGYTF. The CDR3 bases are TGTGCCAGCAGGACGGGCCCCTCCTATGGCTACACCTTC.

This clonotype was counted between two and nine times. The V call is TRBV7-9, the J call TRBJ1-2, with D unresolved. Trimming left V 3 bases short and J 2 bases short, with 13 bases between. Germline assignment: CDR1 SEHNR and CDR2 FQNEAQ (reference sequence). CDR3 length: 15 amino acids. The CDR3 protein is CASSLLASKNYGYTF. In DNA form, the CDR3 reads TGTGCCAGCAGCTTGCTCGCCAGCAAAAACTATGGCTACACCTTC.

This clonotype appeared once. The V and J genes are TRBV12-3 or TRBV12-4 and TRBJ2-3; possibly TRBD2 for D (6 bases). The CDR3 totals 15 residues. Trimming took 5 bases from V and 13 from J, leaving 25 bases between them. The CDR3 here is CASSEQLALADAEYF. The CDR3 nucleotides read TGTGCCAGCAGTGAACAGCTAGCGTTGGCAGATGCGGAGTATTTT.

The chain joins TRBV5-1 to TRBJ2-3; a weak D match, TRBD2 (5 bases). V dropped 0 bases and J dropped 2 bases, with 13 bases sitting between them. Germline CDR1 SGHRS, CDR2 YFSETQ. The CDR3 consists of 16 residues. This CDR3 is CASSLGTGSNTDTQYF. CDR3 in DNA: TGCGCCAGCAGCTTGGGGACGGGGTCTAACACAGATACGCAGTATTTT.

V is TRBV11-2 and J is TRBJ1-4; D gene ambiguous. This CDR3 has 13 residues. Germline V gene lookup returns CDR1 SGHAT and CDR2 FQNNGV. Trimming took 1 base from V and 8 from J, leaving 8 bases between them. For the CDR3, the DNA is TGTGCCAGCAGCTTAGGGTATGCCGAAAAACTGTTTTTT. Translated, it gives CASSLGYAEKLFF.

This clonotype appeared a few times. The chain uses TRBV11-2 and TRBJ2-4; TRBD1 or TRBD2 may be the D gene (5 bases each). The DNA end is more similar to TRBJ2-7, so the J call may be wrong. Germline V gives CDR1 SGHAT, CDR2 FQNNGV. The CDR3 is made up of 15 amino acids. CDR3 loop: CASTQWGTQTYEQYF. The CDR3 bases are TGTGCCAGTACCCAATGGGGGACGCAGACCTACGAGCAGTACTTC.

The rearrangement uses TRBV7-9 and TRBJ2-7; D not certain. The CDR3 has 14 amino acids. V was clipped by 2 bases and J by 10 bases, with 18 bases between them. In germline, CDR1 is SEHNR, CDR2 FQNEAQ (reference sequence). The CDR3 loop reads CASSLTGPPWAQYF. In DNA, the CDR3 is TGTGCCAGCAGCTTAACCGGGCCTCCGTGGGCCCAGTACTTC. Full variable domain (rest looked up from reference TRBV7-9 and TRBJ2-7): DTGVSQNPRHKITKRGQNVTFRCDPISEHNRLYWYRQTLGQGPEFLTYFQNEAQLEKSRLLSDRFSAERPKGSFSTLEIQRTEQGDSAMYLCASSLTGPPWAQYFGPGTRLTVT.

CDR3 nucleotides: TGTGCCAGCAGCTTAATGCCTTTGGAAGAGACCCAGTACTTC. Amino acid sequence: CASSLMPLEETQYF. V is TRBV7-9 and J is TRBJ2-5, with D unresolved. The CDR3 spans 14 residues. Trimming stripped 2 bases from V and 3 bases from J, with 10 bases between. Germline CDR1 is SEHNR and CDR2 is FQNEAQ (reference sequence).

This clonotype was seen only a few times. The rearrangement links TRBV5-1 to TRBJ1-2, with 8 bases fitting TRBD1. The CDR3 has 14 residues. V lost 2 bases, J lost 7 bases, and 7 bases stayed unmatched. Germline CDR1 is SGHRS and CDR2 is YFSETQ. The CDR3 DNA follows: TGCGCCAGCAGCTTAGAGCAGGGGGCTTTTGGCTACACCTTC. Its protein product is CASSLEQGAFGYTF.

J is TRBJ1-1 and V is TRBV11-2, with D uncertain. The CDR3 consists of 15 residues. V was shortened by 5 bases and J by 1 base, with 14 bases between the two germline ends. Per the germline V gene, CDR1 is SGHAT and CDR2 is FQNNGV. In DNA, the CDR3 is TGTGCCAGCAGCCCCACGGCGGCCGGGAACACTGAAGCTTTCTTT. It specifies CASSPTAAGNTEAFF.

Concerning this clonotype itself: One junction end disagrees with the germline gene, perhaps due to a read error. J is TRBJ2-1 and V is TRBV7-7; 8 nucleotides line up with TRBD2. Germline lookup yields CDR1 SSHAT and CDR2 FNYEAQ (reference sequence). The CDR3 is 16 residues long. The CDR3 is CAGSLVIAGGHNEQFF. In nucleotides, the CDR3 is TGTGCCGGCAGCTTAGTCATTGCGGGGGGACACAATGAGCAGTTCTTC. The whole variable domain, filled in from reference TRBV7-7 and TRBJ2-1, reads GAGVSQSPRYKVTKRGQDVTLRCDPISSHATLYWYQQALGQGPEFLTYFNYEAQPDKSGLPSDRFSAERPEGSISTLTIQRTEQRDSAMYRCAGSLVIAGGHNEQFFGPGTRLTVL.

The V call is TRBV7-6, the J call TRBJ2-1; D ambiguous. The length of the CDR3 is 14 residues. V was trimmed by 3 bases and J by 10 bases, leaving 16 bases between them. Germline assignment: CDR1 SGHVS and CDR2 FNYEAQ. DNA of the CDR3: TGTGCCAGCAGCTTGACGAATAACGGTGTCGAGCAGTTCTTC. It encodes CASSLTNNGVEQFF.

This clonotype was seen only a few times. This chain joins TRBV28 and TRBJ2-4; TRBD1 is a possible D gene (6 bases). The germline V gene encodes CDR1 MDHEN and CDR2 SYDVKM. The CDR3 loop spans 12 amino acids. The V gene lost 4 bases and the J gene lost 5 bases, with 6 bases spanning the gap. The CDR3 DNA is TGTGCCAGCAGTTGGACAGAAAACATTCAGTACTTC. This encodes CASSWTENIQYF.

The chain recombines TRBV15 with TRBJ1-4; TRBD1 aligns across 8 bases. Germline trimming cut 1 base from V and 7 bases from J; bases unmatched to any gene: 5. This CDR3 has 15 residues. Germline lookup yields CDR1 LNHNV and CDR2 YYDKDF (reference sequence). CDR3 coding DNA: TGTGCCACCAGCAGAGCACGACAGGGGACTGAAAAACTGTTTTTT. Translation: CATSRARQGTEKLFF.

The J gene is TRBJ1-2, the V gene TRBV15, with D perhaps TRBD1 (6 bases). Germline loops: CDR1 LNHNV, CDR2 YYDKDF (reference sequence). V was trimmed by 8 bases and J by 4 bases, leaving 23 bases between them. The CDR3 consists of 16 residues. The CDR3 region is CATSPGPGVVTYGYTF. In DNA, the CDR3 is TGTGCCACCTCCCCGGGGCCAGGGGTGGTCACCTATGGCTACACCTTC.

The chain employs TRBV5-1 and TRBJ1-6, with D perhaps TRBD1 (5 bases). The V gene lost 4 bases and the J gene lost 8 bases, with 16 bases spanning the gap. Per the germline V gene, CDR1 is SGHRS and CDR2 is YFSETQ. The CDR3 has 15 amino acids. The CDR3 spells CASSPGPLGDSPLHF. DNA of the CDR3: TGCGCCAGCAGCCCCGGACCCTTGGGGGATTCACCCCTCCACTTT.

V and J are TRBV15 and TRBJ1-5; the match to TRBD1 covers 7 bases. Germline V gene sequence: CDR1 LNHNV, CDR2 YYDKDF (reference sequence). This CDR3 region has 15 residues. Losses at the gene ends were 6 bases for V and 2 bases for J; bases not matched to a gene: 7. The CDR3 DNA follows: TGTGCCACCAGACCAAAGGGGGCCGGCAATCAGCCCCAGCATTTT. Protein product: CATRPKGAGNQPQHF.

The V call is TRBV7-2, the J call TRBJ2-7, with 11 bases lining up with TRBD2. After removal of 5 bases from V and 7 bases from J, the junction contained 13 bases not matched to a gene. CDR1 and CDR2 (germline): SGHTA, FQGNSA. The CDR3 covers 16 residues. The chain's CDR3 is CASSVTSGGLKGEQYF. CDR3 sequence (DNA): TGTGCCAGCAGCGTTACTAGCGGGGGTCTTAAGGGGGAGCAGTACTTC.